This paragraph covers one T cell receptor beta chain sequence. Its target is not known. Reverse transcription of all isolated RNA meant that expressed TCRB transcripts were sequenced. Assay used: immunoSEQ multiplex PCR; TCRdb lists only in-frame clones, some missing. The table records about 260,000 clones, approximately 25% of them present only once. These data come from a study of beta chain features in type 1 diabetes. As for the study in general: Sorted cells from all samples, numbering roughly 100 million, were examined. General study results and limits: Unsettled here was the matter of whether HLA type influences TCRB rearrangement. Within the patient group, naive, central memory and Treg TCRB repertoires appeared more similar to each other than within healthy donors. There was a moderate but significant shortening of TCRB CDR3s in all four CD4+ subsets of Type 1 diabetes patients.

By way of CD45RO/CCR7/CD25/CD127/CD95/CD27, the CD4+ regulatory, stem cell-like memory, central memory and naive cells were sorted. Trimming stripped 1 base from V and 2 bases from J, with 8 bases between. The CDR3 extends over 14 amino acids. CDR1 SEHNR and CDR2 FQNEAQ come from the germline V gene (reference sequence). The sample was naive CD4+ T cells from blood. The receptor's source is a woman in her thirties with type 1 diabetes. The chain has TRBV7-9 and TRBJ1-2; D is unclear. The CDR3 protein is CASSLEARNYGYTF. In DNA, the CDR3 is TGTGCCAGCAGCTTAGAAGCCCGGAACTATGGCTACACCTTC.